The 16 T cell receptor beta chains below come from one sample, sequenced in a study of blood T cell repertoires in COVID-19. Sequencing used immunoSEQ multiplex PCR; TCRdb keeps in-frame clones, though not all of them. This table holds about 310,000 clones, approximately 89% found once. Sequences were obtained from PBMCs or T cells enriched from blood (not recorded which). The source of these receptors is a middle-aged woman who had recovered from COVID-19.

This clone has only one observation. This chain joins TRBV11-3 and TRBJ2-7, with 11 bases aligning to TRBD1. This CDR3 is 17 amino acids long. J lost 0 bases, V lost 1 base, and 5 bases had no gene match. Germline assignment: CDR1 SGHNT and CDR2 YENEEA. The CDR3 region has the DNA TGTGCCAGCAGCTTAGTTGGGACAGGGGGACTCTCCTACGAGCAGTACTTC. Residues: CASSLVGTGGLSYEQYF.

The V gene is TRBV7-3, the J gene TRBJ2-3; D might be TRBD2 (5 bases). V was cut by 4 bases and J by 4 bases, with 21 bases left in between. The CDR3 is 17 amino acids. Germline loops: CDR1 SGHTA, CDR2 FQGTGA. The CDR3 sequence: CASSSPWQPDGADTQYF. The CDR3 region has the DNA TGTGCCAGCAGCTCTCCTTGGCAGCCCGACGGGGCAGATACGCAGTATTTT.

The genes are TRBV2 and TRBJ2-7; D call uncertain. Germline CDR1 reads SNHLY; CDR2 reads FYNNEI. The V end lost 3 bases, the J end lost 0 bases, and 15 bases lay between the germline ends. This CDR3 is 16 amino acids long. The CDR3, as DNA: TGTGCCAGCAGTGACGATCCGGTAGTGCCCTCCTACGAGCAGTACTTC. Translating it yields CASSDDPVVPSYEQYF.

This chain uses TRBV7-3 with TRBJ1-2; no clear D gene. The CDR3 runs 13 residues. Trimming took off 2 bases at V and 2 bases at J, with 6 bases between the two ends. Germline CDR1 and CDR2: SGHTA and FQGTGA. The CDR3 reads CASSLEGNYGYTF. DNA for the CDR3: TGTGCCAGCAGCTTAGAGGGAAACTATGGCTACACCTTC.

The chain carries TRBV24-1 and TRBJ2-1; 8 positions agree with TRBD2. J lost 8 bases, V lost 2 bases, and 7 bases had no gene match. Germline V lookup: CDR1 KGHDR, CDR2 SFDVKD. The CDR3 runs 15 residues. CDR3 bases: TGTGCCACCAGTGATTCCGGACTAGCTACGGATGAGCAGTTCTTC. Its protein is CATSDSGLATDEQFF.

The J gene is TRBJ1-5, the V gene TRBV7-8; possibly TRBD1 for D (6 bases). This CDR3 has 18 residues. CDR1 is SGHVS and CDR2 is FQNEAQ in the germline V gene. Trimming stripped 2 bases from V and 1 base from J, with 18 bases between. In nucleotides, the CDR3 is TGTGCCAGCAGCTTACAGAGGGGACAAACCCCAAGCAATCAGCCCCAGCATTTT. Protein sequence: CASSLQRGQTPSNQPQHF.

V is TRBV2 and J is TRBJ2-1; D may be TRBD2 (6 bases). The CDR3 totals 14 residues. V was pared by 10 bases and J by 4 bases, with 17 bases between. Germline loops: CDR1 SNHLY, CDR2 FYNNEI. CDR3 region: CATCRDSLYNEQFF. CDR3 in DNA: TGTGCCACCTGTAGGGACTCGCTATACAATGAGCAGTTCTTC.

This clone has only one observation. The chain uses TRBV27 and TRBJ2-1, with D perhaps TRBD2 (6 bases). This CDR3 comprises 14 residues. V dropped 6 bases and J dropped 5 bases, with 14 bases sitting between them. Germline V gives CDR1 MNHEY, CDR2 SMNVEV (reference sequence). The CDR3 coding sequence is TGTGCCAGCAGATCTCCTAGCGTGGACAATGAGCAGTTCTTC. This sequence encodes CASRSPSVDNEQFF.

The gene calls are TRBV6-2 or TRBV6-3 and TRBJ2-3; 10 bases are shared with TRBD2. CDR3 length: 16 amino acids. The V gene end was trimmed by 2 bases and the J gene end by 6 bases; junction bases not matched to a gene: 8. Germline V gene lookup returns CDR1 MNHEY and CDR2 SVGEGT. The CDR3 DNA reads TGTGCCAGCAGTTACCTAGCGGGAGTCCCGGGGGATACGCAGTATTTT. Its translation: CASSYLAGVPGDTQYF.

V gene TRBV7-2 combines with J gene TRBJ2-1; 8 bases line up with TRBD2. This CDR3 is built from 17 residues. Unmatched junction bases numbered 8, after V lost 4 bases and J lost 0 bases. In germline, CDR1 is SGHTA, CDR2 FQGNSA. The CDR3 spells CASSWGLVGSSYNEQFF. The CDR3 region has the DNA TGTGCCAGCAGCTGGGGACTAGTCGGTAGCTCCTACAATGAGCAGTTCTTC.

In this sample, this clone turned up once. The chain recombines TRBV27 with TRBJ2-7, with 11 bases matching TRBD2. The CDR3 loop spans 15 amino acids. CDR1 MNHEY and CDR2 SMNVEV come from the germline V gene (reference sequence). After removal of 5 bases from V and 2 bases from J, the junction contained 5 bases not matched to a gene. CDR3 sequence reads: CASSHSTSGTYEQYF. Here the CDR3 DNA reads TGTGCCAGCAGTCACTCGACTAGCGGGACCTACGAGCAGTACTTC.

The chain has TRBV9 and TRBJ2-7, with 10 bases aligning to TRBD1. Germline loops: CDR1 SGDLS, CDR2 YYNGEE. The junction had 10 bases not matched to a gene; V was cut back by 0 bases and J by 7 bases. The CDR3 has 16 amino acids. The CDR3 reads CASSVGPDRGIGEQYF. The CDR3 DNA is TGTGCCAGCAGCGTAGGGCCGGACAGGGGGATCGGAGAGCAGTACTTC.

The chain is built from TRBV24-1 and TRBJ1-5; D unclear. Trimming pared 3 bases from V and 6 bases from J, leaving 11 bases between. CDR3 length: 14 residues. Germline values: CDR1 KGHDR, CDR2 SFDVKD. The CDR3 region has the DNA TGTGCCACCAGTGATCGCCTCGGGGTTCAGCCCCAGCATTTT. Residues: CATSDRLGVQPQHF.

Only one count was recorded for this clone. The V and J genes are TRBV5-1 and TRBJ2-1; 9 positions agree with TRBD2. Germline trimming cut 1 base from V and 5 bases from J; bases unmatched to any gene: 10. Germline values: CDR1 SGHRS, CDR2 YFSETQ. The CDR3 is 17 amino acids. The CDR3 loop reads CASSLWWEAGGDNEQFF. The CDR3 nucleotides are TGCGCCAGCAGCTTGTGGTGGGAAGCGGGGGGTGACAATGAGCAGTTCTTC.

The count of this clone is one. This CDR3 is CSVGGGSGNEQFF. The CDR3 bases are TGCAGCGTGGGTGGCGGGAGTGGCAATGAGCAGTTCTTC. The chain employs TRBV29-1 and TRBJ2-1, with 7 nucleotides matching TRBD2. From germline, CDR1 is SQVTM and CDR2 ANQGSEA. The CDR3 is made up of 13 amino acids. The V gene end was trimmed by 6 bases and the J gene end by 6 bases; junction bases not matched to a gene: 8.

In this sample, this clone turned up a few times. Other nucleotide sequences in the sample specify the same CDR3. The V call is TRBV19, the J call TRBJ1-5; D perhaps matches TRBD1 (6 bases). Trimming pared 2 bases from V and 1 base from J, leaving 9 bases between. CDR1 is LNHDA and CDR2 is SQIVND in the germline V gene (reference sequence). The CDR3 covers 15 residues. CDR3 sequence reads: CASSILRGSNQPQHF. The CDR3, as DNA: TGTGCCAGTAGTATACTCAGGGGCAGCAATCAGCCCCAGCATTTT.